These T cell receptor beta chains were read from a single sample in a study of long-term antiretroviral therapy in people with HIV. The repertoire was sequenced with immunoSEQ multiplex PCR; TCRdb's copy has only in-frame clones and lacks some. The sample has roughly 25,000 clones, roughly 80% seen once; the top ten hold around 6%. Sequencing used unsorted PBMCs, obtained 0.7 years before starting antiretroviral therapy. All receptors derive from a man aged 25 to 40 with HIV. The CDR3 runs from the conserved cysteine through the conserved F or W. A D gene is named only where the DNA matches it firmly. The listing skips clone size in some rows; elsewhere it reads once, few, many or a size class.

cdr3_aa cdr3_nt d_call j_call clone_size v_call
CASSLGRPTGELFF TGTGCCAGTAGCTTGGGAAGGCCCACCGGGGAGCTGTTTTTT . TRBJ2-2 . TRBV19
CASDASGTHQETQYF TGTGCCAGCGACGCCAGCGGGACCCACCAAGAGACCCAGTACTTC TRBD2 TRBJ2-5 . TRBV9
CASSSRGGQGANEQFF TGTGCCAGCAGCTCCCGCGGAGGACAGGGGGCAAATGAGCAGTTCTTC TRBD1 TRBJ2-1 . TRBV7-2
CASRGQQSSYNSPLHF TGTGCCAGCAGAGGACAGCAGAGCTCCTATAATTCACCCCTCCACTTT . TRBJ1-6 few TRBV2
CASGPGISGNTIYF TGCGCCAGCGGCCCAGGGATCTCTGGAAACACCATATATTTT . TRBJ1-3 . TRBV4-1
CASKLEDSSYEQYF TGTGCCAGTAAGCTGGAAGACAGCTCCTACGAGCAGTACTTC . TRBJ2-7 . TRBV28
CASSYVTGGKETQYF TGTGCCAGCAGTTACGTGACGGGAGGGAAAGAGACCCAGTACTTC TRBD2 TRBJ2-5 . TRBV6-5
CASSGRSDLAEGSIQYF TGTGCCAGCAGCGGGAGGAGCGACCTAGCCGAAGGAAGCATTCAGTACTTC . TRBJ2-4 . TRBV9
CAISEGGSGVLTKFF TGTGCCATCAGTGAGGGTGGTAGCGGGGTCTTGACGAAGTTCTTC TRBD2 TRBJ2-1 . TRBV10-3
CASSGGKTEQFF TGCGCCAGCAGCGGCGGGAAGACGGAGCAGTTCTTC . TRBJ2-1 once TRBV5-1
CAWSRTSNYGYTF TGTGCCTGGAGCAGGACCTCTAACTATGGCTACACCTTC . TRBJ1-2 . TRBV30
CASSPWTSGGYEQYF TGCGCCAGCAGCCCTTGGACTAGCGGGGGATACGAGCAGTACTTC TRBD2 TRBJ2-7 . TRBV4-1
CATSRDTENSPLHF TGTGCCACCAGCAGAGATACCGAAAATTCACCCCTCCACTTT . TRBJ1-6 . TRBV15
CAWTNWLGLNEKLFF TGTGCCTGGACCAATTGGCTGGGCCTGAATGAAAAACTGTTTTTT . TRBJ1-4 . TRBV30
CASSRGGELFF TGTGCCAGCAGTAGAGGCGGGGAGCTGTTTTTT . TRBJ2-2 . TRBV6-1
CASSFRGQSTDTQYF TGTGCCAGCAGCTTCAGAGGGCAGAGCACAGATACGCAGTATTTT . TRBJ2-3 . TRBV7-2
CASSLLGGANEKLFF TGTGCCAGCAGCTTATTAGGGGGCGCTAATGAAAAACTGTTTTTT TRBD1 TRBJ1-4 . TRBV7-9
CASSIGGTGGRGANVLTF TGTGCCAGTAGTATCGGCGGGACAGGGGGACGTGGGGCCAACGTCCTGACTTTC TRBD1 TRBJ2-6 . TRBV19
CASSLRGAGSGNTIYF TGCGCCAGCAGCTTGAGGGGCGCTGGCTCTGGAAACACCATATATTTT . TRBJ1-3 once TRBV5-1
CASSLGTSGASSYEQYF TGTGCCAGCTCACTGGGGACTAGCGGGGCGAGCTCCTACGAGCAGTACTTC TRBD2 TRBJ2-7 . TRBV18
CASSRGTGRGTGELFF TGTGCCAGTAGCCGAGGGACAGGGAGAGGAACCGGGGAGCTGTTTTTT TRBD1 TRBJ2-2 . TRBV19
CASSEMRTSTQYF TGTGCCAGCAGTGAAATGAGGACTAGCACCCAGTACTTC TRBD2 TRBJ2-5 once TRBV6-1